A single T cell receptor (beta chain) is shown here with its context. The antigen is not known. The data originate from a study of Ad26.COV2.S vaccination and SARS-CoV-2 variants. Looking at the study overall: A participant enrolled in the COV1001 Ad26.COV2.S trial arm provided the sample.

Per germline, CDR1 SGHTA and CDR2 FQGNSA. CDR3 length: 15 residues. Trimming cost V 5 bases and J 5 bases, with 18 bases left between them. Sequenced by immunoSEQ multiplex PCR; TCRdb stores in-frame clones only, minus some. The repertoire consists of around 250,000 clones, with more than 70% occurring once and the leading ten covering approximately 3.4%. Whole-study results and caveats: Vaccinees and placebo recipients showed similar non-spike TCR breadth. Researchers cautioned that TCR breadth and depth analyses may have underestimated total T cell responses.

Treatment specified: about 20 received Ad26.COV2.S at low or high dose, single or two shots; a few received placebo; per-sample allocation not given. It was on day 63 after the first vaccine or placebo injection that samples were taken. The donor was a Boston adult aged 18-55 years. The receptor was isolated from a person between 18 and 59 years old who received the Ad26.COV2.S COVID-19 vaccine or a placebo. The chain is built from TRBV7-2 and TRBJ1-1; possibly TRBD1 for D (6 bases). Material: peripheral blood, obtained in a trial of Ad26.COV2.S vaccine versus placebo. CDR3: CASSPRGGRLTEAFF. CDR3 bases: TGTGCCAGCAGCCCCCGGGGGGGGCGACTGACTGAAGCTTTCTTT.